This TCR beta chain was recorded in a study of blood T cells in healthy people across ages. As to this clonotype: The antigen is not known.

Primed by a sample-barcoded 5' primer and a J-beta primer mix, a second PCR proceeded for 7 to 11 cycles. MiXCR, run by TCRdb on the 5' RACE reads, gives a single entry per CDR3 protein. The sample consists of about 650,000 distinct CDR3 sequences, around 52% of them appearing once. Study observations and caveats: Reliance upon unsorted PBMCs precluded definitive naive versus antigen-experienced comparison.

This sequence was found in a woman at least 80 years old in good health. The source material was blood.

The CDR3 nucleotides read TGCAGCGTTCCACGGGGCGGCATTAACTATGGCTACACCTTC. Translation gives CSVPRGGINYGYTF. The chain is built from TRBV29-1 and TRBJ1-2; weak D call: TRBD1 (5 bases). V was cut by 5 bases and J by 1 base, with 14 bases left in between. This CDR3 has 14 residues. Germline V gene data show CDR1 as SQVTM and CDR2 as ANQGSEA.